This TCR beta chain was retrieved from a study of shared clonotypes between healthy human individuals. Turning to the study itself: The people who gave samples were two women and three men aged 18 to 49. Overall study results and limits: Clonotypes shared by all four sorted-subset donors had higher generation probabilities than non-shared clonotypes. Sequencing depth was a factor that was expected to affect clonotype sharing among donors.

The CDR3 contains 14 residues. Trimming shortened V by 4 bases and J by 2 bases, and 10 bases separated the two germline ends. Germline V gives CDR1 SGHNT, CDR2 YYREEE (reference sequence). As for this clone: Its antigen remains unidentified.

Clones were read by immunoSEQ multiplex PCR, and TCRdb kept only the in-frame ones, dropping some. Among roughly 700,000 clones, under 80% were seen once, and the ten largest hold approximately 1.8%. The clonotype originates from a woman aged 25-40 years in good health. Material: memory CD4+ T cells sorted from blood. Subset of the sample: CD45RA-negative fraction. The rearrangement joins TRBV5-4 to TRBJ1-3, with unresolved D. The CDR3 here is CASSMQEAGNTIYF. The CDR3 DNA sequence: TGTGCCAGCAGCATGCAGGAGGCTGGAAACACCATATATTTT.